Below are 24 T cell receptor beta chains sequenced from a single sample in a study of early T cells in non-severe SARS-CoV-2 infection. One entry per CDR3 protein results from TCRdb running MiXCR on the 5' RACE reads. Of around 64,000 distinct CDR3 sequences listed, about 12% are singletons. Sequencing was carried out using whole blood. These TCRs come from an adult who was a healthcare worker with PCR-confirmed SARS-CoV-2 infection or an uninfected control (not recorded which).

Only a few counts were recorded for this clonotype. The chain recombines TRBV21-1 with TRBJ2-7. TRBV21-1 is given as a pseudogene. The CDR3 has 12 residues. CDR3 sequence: CASSSTGCEQYF. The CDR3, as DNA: TGTGCCAGCAGCAGTACGGGGTGCGAGCAGTACTTC.

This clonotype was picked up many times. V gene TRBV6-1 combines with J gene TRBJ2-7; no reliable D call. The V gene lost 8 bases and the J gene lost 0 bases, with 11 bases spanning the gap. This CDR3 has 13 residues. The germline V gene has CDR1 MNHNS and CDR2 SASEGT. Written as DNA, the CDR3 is TGTGCCAGCTTCCTCAGGAACTCCTACGAGCAGTACTTC. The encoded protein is CASFLRNSYEQYF.

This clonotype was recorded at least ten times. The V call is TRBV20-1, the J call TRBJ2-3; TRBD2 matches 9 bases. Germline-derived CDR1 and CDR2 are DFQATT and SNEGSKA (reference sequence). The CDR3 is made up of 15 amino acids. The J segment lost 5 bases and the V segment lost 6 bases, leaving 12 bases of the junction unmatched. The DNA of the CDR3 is TGCAGTGCCCCTCCACTAGCGGGTGGCAGAGATACGCAGTATTTT. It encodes CSAPPLAGGRDTQYF.

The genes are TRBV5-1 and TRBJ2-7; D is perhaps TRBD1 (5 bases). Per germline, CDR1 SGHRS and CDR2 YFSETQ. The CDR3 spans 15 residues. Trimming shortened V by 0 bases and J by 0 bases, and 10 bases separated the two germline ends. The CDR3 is CASSLVVGASYEQYF. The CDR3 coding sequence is TGCGCCAGCAGCTTGGTGGTAGGGGCCTCCTACGAGCAGTACTTC.

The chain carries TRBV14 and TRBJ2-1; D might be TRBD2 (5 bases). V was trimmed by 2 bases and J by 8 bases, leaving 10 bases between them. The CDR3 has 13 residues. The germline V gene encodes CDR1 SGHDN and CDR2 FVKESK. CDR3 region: CASSQLAFYEQFF. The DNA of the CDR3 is TGTGCCAGCAGCCAACTAGCTTTCTATGAGCAGTTCTTC.

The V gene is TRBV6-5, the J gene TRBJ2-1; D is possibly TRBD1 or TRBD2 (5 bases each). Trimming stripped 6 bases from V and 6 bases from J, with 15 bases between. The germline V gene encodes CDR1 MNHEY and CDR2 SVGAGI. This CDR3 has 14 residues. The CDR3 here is CASSQTVRGNEQFF. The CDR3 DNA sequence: TGTGCCAGCAGCCAGACAGTCCGGGGCAATGAGCAGTTCTTC.

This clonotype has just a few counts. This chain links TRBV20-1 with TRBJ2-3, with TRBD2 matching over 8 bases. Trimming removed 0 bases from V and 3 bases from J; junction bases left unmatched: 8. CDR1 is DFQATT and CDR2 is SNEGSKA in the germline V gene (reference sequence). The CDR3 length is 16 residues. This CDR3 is CSARDFGREGTDTQYF. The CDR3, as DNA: TGCAGTGCTAGAGATTTCGGCCGGGAGGGGACAGATACGCAGTATTTT.

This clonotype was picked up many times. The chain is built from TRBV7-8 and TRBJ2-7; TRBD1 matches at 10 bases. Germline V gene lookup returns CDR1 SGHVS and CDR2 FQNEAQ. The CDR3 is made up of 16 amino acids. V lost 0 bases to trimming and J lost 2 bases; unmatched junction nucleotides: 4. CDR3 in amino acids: CASSLADRGFAYEQYF. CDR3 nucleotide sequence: TGTGCCAGCAGCTTAGCGGACAGGGGGTTCGCCTACGAGCAGTACTTC.

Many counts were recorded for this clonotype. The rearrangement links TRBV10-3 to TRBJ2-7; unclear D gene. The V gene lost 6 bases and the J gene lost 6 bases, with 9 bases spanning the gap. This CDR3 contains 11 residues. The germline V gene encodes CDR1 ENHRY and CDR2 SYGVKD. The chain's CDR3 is CAIRDVAEQYF. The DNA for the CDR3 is TGTGCCATCAGGGACGTTGCCGAGCAGTACTTC.

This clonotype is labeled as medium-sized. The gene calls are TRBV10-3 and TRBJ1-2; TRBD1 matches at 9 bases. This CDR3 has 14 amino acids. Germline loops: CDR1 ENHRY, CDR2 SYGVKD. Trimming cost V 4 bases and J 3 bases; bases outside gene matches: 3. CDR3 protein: CAISGGQGYYGYTF. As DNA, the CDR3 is TGTGCCATCAGTGGTGGACAGGGGTACTATGGCTACACCTTC.

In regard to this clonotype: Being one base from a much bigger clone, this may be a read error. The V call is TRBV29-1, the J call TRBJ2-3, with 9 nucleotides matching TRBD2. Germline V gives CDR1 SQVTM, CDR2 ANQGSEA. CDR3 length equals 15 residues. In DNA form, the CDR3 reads TGCGGCGCCCCGTCTGGCGCGGGAGGGACAGATACGCAGTATTTT. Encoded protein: CGAPSGAGGTDTQYF.

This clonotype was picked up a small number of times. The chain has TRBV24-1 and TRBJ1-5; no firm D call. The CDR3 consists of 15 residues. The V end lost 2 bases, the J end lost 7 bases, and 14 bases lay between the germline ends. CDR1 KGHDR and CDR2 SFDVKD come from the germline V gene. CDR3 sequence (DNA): TGTGCCACCAGTGATTCGGTGGAGGGAGGCCAGCCCCAGCATTTT. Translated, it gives CATSDSVEGGQPQHF.

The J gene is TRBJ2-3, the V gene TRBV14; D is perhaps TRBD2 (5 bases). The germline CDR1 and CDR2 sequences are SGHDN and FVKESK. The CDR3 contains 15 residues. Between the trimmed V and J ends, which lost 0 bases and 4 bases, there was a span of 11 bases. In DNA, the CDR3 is TGTGCCAGCAGCCAAGATATAGGAGGCCCAGATACGCAGTATTTT. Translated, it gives CASSQDIGGPDTQYF. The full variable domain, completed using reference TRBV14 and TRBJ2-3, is EAGVTQFPSHSVIEKGQTVTLRCDPISGHDNLYWYRRVMGKEIKFLLHFVKESKQDESGMPNNRFLAERTGGTYSTLKVQPAELEDSGVYFCASSQDIGGPDTQYFGPGTRLTVL.

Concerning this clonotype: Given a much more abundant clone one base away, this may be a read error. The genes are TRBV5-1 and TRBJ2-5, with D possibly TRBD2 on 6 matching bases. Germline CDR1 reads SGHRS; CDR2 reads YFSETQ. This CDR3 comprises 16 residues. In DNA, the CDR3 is TGCGCCAGCAGCTTGGCAGCAGCGGGCCACCAAGAGACCCGGTACTTC. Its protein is CASSLAAAGHQETRYF.

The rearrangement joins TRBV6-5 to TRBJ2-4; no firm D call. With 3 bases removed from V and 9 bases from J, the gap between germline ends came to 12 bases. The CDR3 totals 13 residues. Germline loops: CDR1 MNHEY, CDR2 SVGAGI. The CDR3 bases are TGTGCCAGCAGTTATAACAGACCAGGCATTCAGTACTTC. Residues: CASSYNRPGIQYF.

Written as DNA, the CDR3 is TGTGCCATCACTAGCGGGGGCCCCCCCTACGAGCAGTACTTC. This encodes CAITSGGPPYEQYF. The chain has TRBV2 and TRBJ2-7; 11 bases map to TRBD2. This CDR3 region has 14 residues. Per germline, CDR1 SNHLY and CDR2 FYNNEI. The ends lost 10 bases at V and 2 bases at J; junction bases unmatched: 7. Combining the CDR3 with reference TRBV2 and TRBJ2-7 gives the whole variable domain EPEVTQTPSHQVTQMGQEVILRCVPISNHLYFYWYRQILGQKVEFLVSFYNNEISEKSEIFDDQFSVERPDGSNFTLKIRSTKLEDSAMYFCAITSGGPPYEQYFGPGTRLTVT.

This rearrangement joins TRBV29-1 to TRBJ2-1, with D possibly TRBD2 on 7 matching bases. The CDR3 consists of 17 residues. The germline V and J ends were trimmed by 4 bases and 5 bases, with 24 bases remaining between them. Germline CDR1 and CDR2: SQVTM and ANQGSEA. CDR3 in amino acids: CSVGGARDYNYNNEQFF. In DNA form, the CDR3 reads TGCAGCGTTGGGGGGGCAAGGGACTACAACTACAACAATGAGCAGTTCTTC.

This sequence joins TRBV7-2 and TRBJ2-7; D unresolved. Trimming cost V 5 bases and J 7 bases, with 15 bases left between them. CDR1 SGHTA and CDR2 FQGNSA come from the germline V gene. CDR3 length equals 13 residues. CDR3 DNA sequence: TGTGCCAGCAGCGAAGGTCCCCGCTTGGAGCAGTACTTC. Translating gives CASSEGPRLEQYF.

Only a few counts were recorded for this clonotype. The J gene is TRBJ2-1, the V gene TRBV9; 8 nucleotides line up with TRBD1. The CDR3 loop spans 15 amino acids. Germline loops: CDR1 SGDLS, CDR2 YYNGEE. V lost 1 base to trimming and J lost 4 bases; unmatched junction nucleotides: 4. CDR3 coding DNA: TGTGCCAGCAGCGTACAGGGGGCGCGATACAATGAGCAGTTCTTC. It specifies CASSVQGARYNEQFF.

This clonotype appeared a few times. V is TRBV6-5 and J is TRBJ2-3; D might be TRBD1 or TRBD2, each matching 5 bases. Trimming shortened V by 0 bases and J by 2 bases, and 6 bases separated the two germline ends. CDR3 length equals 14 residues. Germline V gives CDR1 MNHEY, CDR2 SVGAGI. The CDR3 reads CASSYSGATDTQYF. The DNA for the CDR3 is TGTGCCAGCAGTTACTCCGGGGCCACAGATACGCAGTATTTT.

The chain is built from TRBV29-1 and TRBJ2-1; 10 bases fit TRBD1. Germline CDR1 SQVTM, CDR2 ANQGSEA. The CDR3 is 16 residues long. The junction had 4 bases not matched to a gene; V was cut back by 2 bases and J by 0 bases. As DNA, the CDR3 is TGCAGCGTTGAACGACGGACAGGGGGCTCCTACAATGAGCAGTTCTTC. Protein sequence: CSVERRTGGSYNEQFF.

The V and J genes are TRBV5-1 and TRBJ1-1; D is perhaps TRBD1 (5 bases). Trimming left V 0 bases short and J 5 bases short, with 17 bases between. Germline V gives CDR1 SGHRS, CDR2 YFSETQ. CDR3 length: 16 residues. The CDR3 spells CASSLVPGKLITEAFF. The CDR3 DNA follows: TGCGCCAGCAGCTTGGTGCCAGGGAAGTTGATAACTGAAGCTTTCTTT.

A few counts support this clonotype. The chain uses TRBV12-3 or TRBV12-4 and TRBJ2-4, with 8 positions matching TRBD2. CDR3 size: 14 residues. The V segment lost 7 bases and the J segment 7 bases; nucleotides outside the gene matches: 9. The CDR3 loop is CASTAGRARNIQYF. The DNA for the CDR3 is TGTGCCAGCACCGCCGGGAGGGCTAGGAACATTCAGTACTTC.

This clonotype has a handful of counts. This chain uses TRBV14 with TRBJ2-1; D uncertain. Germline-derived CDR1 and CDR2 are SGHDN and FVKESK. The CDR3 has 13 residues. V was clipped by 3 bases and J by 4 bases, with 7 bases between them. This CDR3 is CASSQTTYNEQFF. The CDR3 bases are TGTGCCAGCAGCCAGACAACATACAATGAGCAGTTCTTC.